This T cell receptor beta chain stems from a study of blood T cell repertoires in COVID-19. Deletions cut 7 bases from V and 4 bases from J, with 10 bases between. Looked up from germline, CDR1 is LNHDA and CDR2 is SQIVND (reference sequence). This CDR3 has 12 residues. How the authors handled the data: For nucleated cells, counts were estimated from reference gene primer amplification. The assay was immunoSEQ multiplex PCR, and TCRdb's table has in-frame clones only and misses some. The V and J calls and clone size were taken over from that table, and D and trimming were inferred from the DNA. The sample yields fewer than 200,000 clones, 70% to 90% seen once. Seattle's enrolled individuals joined amid active infection and were then monitored longitudinally.

Sequencing was done on a sample of peripheral blood. This chain connects TRBV19 to TRBJ1-2, with D unclear. This receptor was identified in a woman aged 55-69 years with COVID-19, enrolled during active disease. The CDR3, as DNA: TGTGCCAGTACAAAACAGAGCTATGGCTACACCTTC. Its translation is CASTKQSYGYTF. The variable domain in full, with the rest retrieved from reference TRBV19 and TRBJ1-2, is DGGITQSPKYLFRKEGQNVTLSCEQNLNHDAMYWYRQDPGQGLRLIYYSQIVNDFQKGDIAEGYSVSREKKESFPLTVTSAQKNPTAFYLCASTKQSYGYTFGSGTRLTVV.